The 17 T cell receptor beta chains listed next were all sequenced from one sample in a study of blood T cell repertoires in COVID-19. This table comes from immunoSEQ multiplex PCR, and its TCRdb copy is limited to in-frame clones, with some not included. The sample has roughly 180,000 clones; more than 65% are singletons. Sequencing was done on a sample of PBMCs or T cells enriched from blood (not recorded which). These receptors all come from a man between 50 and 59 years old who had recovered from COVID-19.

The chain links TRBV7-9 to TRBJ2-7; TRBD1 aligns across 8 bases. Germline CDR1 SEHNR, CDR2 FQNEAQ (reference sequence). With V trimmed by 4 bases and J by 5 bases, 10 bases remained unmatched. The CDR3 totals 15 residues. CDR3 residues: CASSSKARGLHEQYF. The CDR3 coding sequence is TGTGCCAGCAGCTCCAAAGCCAGGGGGCTCCACGAGCAGTACTTC.

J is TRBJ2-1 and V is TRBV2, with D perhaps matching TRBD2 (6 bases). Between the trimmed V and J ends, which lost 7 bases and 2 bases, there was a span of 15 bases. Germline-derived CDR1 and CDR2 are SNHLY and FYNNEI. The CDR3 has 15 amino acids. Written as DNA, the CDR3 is TGTGCCAGCACCTCCACGGGAGTTGCCTACAATGAGCAGTTCTTC. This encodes CASTSTGVAYNEQFF.

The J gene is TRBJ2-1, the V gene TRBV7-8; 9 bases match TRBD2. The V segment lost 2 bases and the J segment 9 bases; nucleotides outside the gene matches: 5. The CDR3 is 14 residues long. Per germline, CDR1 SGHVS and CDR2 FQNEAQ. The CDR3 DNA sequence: TGTGCCAGCAGCTTACGGCGGGGGGGCTCTGAGCAGTTCTTC. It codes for CASSLRRGGSEQFF.

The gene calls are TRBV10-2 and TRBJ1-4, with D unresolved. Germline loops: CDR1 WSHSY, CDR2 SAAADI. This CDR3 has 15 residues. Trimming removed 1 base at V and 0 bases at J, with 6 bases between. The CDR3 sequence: CASSELPATNEKLFF. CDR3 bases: TGCGCCAGCAGTGAGTTGCCAGCAACTAATGAAAAACTGTTTTTT.

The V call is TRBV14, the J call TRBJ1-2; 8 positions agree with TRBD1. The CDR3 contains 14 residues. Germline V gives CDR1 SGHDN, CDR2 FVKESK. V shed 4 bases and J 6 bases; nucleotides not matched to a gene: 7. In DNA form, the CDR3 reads TGTGCCAGCAGCCCGCCCGGACAGGGCCATGGCTACACCTTC. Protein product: CASSPPGQGHGYTF.

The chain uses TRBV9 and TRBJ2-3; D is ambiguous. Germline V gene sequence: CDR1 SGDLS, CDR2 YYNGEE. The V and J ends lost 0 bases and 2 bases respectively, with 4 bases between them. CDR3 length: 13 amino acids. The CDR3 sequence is CASSVDFTDTQYF. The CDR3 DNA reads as TGTGCCAGCAGCGTAGACTTCACAGATACGCAGTATTTT.

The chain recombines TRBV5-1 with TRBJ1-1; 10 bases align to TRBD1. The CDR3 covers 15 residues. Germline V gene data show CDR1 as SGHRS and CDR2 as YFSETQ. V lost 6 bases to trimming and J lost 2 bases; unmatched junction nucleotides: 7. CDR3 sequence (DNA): TGCGCCAGCACCCCTAGGACAGGGGGAAACACTGAAGCTTTCTTT. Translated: CASTPRTGGNTEAFF.

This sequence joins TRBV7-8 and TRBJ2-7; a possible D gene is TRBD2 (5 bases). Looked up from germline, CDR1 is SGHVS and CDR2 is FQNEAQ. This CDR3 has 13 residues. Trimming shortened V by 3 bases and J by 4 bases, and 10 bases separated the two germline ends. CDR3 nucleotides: TGTGCCAGCAGCTTGGGCGAGGGTTACGAGCAGTACTTC. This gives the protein CASSLGEGYEQYF.

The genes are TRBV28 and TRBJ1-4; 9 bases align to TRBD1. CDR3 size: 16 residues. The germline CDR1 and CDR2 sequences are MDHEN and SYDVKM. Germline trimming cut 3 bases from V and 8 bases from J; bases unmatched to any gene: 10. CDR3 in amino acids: CASSFWMDRGREKLFF. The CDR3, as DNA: TGTGCCAGCAGTTTTTGGATGGACAGGGGACGGGAAAAACTGTTTTTT.

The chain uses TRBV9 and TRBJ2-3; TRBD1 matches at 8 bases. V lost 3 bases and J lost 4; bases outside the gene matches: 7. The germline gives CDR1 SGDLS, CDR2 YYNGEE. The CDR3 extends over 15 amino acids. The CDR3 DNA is TGTGCCAGCAGCGCCAGGACAGGGAGCCCAGATACGCAGTATTTT. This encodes CASSARTGSPDTQYF.

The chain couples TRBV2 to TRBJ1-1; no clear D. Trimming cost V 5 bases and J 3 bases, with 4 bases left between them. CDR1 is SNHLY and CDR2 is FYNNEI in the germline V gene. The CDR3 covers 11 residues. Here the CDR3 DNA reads TGTGCCAGCAGTCCGTACACTGAAGCTTTCTTT. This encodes CASSPYTEAFF.

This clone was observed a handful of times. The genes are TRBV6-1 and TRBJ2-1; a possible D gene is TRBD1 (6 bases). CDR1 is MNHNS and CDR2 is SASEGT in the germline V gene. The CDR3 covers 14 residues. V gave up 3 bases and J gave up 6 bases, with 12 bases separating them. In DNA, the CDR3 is TGTGCCAGCAGTGAGACAGGATCAGGCAATGAGCAGTTCTTC. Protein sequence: CASSETGSGNEQFF.

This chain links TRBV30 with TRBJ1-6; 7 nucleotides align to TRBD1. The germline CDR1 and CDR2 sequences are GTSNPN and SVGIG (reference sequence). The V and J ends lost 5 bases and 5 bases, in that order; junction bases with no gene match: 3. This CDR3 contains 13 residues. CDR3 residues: CAWAGQHNSPLHF. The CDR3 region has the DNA TGTGCCTGGGCGGGACAGCATAATTCACCCCTCCACTTT.

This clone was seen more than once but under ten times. The CDR3 sequence is CASSGQGDGYTF. The CDR3 nucleotides read TGTGCCAGCAGTGGACAGGGGGATGGCTACACCTTC. This rearrangement joins TRBV9 to TRBJ1-2, with TRBD1 identical over 10 bases. This CDR3 comprises 12 residues. Trimming took 5 bases from V and 6 from J; bases not matched to a gene: 1. Germline V gene sequence: CDR1 SGDLS, CDR2 YYNGEE.

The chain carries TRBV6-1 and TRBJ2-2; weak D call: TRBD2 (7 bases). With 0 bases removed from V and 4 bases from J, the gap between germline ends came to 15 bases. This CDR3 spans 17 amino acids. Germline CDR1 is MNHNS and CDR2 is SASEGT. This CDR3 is CASSEALGGAATGELFF. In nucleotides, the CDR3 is TGTGCCAGCAGTGAAGCGCTTGGGGGGGCGGCCACCGGGGAGCTGTTTTTT.

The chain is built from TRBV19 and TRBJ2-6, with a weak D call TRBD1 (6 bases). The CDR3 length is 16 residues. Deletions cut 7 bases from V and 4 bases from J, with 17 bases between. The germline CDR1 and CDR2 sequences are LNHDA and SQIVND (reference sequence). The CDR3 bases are TGTGCCAGTAACCCACACCAGGGGCCCGGGGCCAACGTCCTGACTTTC. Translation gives CASNPHQGPGANVLTF.

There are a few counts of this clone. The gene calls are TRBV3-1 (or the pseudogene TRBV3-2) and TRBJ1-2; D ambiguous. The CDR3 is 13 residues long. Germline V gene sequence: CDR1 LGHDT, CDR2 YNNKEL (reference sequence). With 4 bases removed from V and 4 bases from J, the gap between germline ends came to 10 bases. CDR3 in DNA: TGTGCCAGCAGCCGACCAGCTAGCTATGGCTACACCTTC. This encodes CASSRPASYGYTF.